This entry lists 21 T cell receptor beta chains sequenced from one sample in a study of blood T cell repertoires in COVID-19. TCRdb keeps only in-frame clones here, not all; method: immunoSEQ multiplex PCR. In the table there are about 240,000 clones, approximately 90% of which are singletons. The sequencing sample was made of PBMCs or T cells enriched from blood (not recorded which). These receptors all stem from a man aged 40-55 years who had recovered from COVID-19.

J is TRBJ1-2 and V is TRBV19; 8 bases align to TRBD1. The CDR3 has 15 residues. The trim removed 10 bases at V and 2 bases at J, leaving 12 bases unmatched. Looked up from germline, CDR1 is LNHDA and CDR2 is SQIVND (reference sequence). CDR3 region: CATGQGISRNYGYTF. DNA for the CDR3: TGTGCCACAGGACAGGGAATCAGTCGGAACTATGGCTACACCTTC.

CDR3 protein: CASSPKREGLNTEAFF. The CDR3 DNA sequence: TGTGCCAGCTCACCGAAAAGGGAGGGGCTGAACACTGAAGCTTTCTTT. The V call is TRBV18, the J call TRBJ1-1, with a tentative D call TRBD1 (5 bases). This CDR3 has 16 amino acids. V was trimmed by 3 bases and J by 0 bases, leaving 14 bases between them. Germline CDR1 KGHSH, CDR2 LQKENI.

V and J are TRBV11-3 and TRBJ1-1; no reliable D call. V was cut by 4 bases and J by 2 bases, with 11 bases left in between. This CDR3 comprises 14 residues. Germline-derived CDR1 and CDR2 are SGHNT and YENEEA. DNA of the CDR3: TGTGCCAGCAGCTCCTCTCGCAGTAACACTGAAGCTTTCTTT. This codes for CASSSSRSNTEAFF.

The CDR3 loop is CASSTSRTSGKYGDTQYF. For the CDR3, the DNA is TGTGCCAGCAGCACATCCCGGACTAGCGGGAAGTATGGGGATACGCAGTATTTT. This rearrangement joins TRBV7-8 to TRBJ2-3; 12 nucleotides match TRBD2. This CDR3 is 18 amino acids long. Germline values: CDR1 SGHVS, CDR2 FQNEAQ. The junction had 15 bases not matched to a gene; V was cut back by 5 bases and J by 6 bases.

This chain joins TRBV9 and TRBJ2-1; D might be TRBD2 (7 bases). The CDR3 is 15 residues long. Trimming cost V 3 bases and J 5 bases, with 15 bases left between them. Germline values: CDR1 SGDLS, CDR2 YYNGEE. CDR3: CASSAGGGGHNEQFF. CDR3 bases: TGTGCCAGCAGCGCTGGGGGGGGCGGTCACAATGAGCAGTTCTTC.

This clone was seen more than once but under ten times. This rearrangement joins TRBV7-6 to TRBJ2-7; TRBD1 aligns across 8 bases. The CDR3 spans 14 residues. The junction had 4 bases not matched to a gene; V was cut back by 2 bases and J by 4 bases. Germline values: CDR1 SGHVS, CDR2 FNYEAQ. The CDR3 is CASSLRQGSYEQYF. Here the CDR3 DNA reads TGTGCCAGCAGCTTAAGACAGGGGAGTTACGAGCAGTACTTC.

The chain combines TRBV19 with TRBJ2-2, with 7 bases matching TRBD1. The CDR3 sequence is 16 residues long. The ends lost 5 bases at V and 0 bases at J; junction bases unmatched: 6. Germline V lookup: CDR1 LNHDA, CDR2 SQIVND (reference sequence). The CDR3 reads CASSVNRGPNTGELFF. As DNA, the CDR3 is TGTGCCAGTAGTGTAAACAGGGGTCCGAACACCGGGGAGCTGTTTTTT.

The chain links TRBV4-2 to TRBJ2-1; TRBD2 matches 10 bases. Trimming at V came to 0 bases and at J to 10 bases, leaving 12 bases not matched to a gene. CDR1 is LGHNA, CDR2 YNFKEQ, per germline. This CDR3 spans 17 amino acids. DNA for the CDR3: TGTGCCAGCAGCCAAGAGGATCTCCTAGCGGGAGAGGGAGAGCAGTTCTTC. Amino acids: CASSQEDLLAGEGEQFF.

This clone was seen a handful of times. This sequence joins TRBV11-2 and TRBJ2-1, with D perhaps matching TRBD2 (6 bases). Germline CDR1 is SGHAT and CDR2 is FQNNGV. V lost 4 bases and J 3 bases, leaving 13 bases between the germline ends. The CDR3 has 15 residues. CDR3 DNA sequence: TGTGCCAGCAGCTACCCGGGGGTAGACTACAATGAGCAGTTCTTC. It is translated as CASSYPGVDYNEQFF.

CDR3 nucleotides: TGTGCCAGCAGTTGGACCCCCGGGACTAGCGGAGAGCAGTACTTC. Its translation is CASSWTPGTSGEQYF. This chain connects TRBV7-2 to TRBJ2-7; the match to TRBD2 covers 11 bases. CDR1 SGHTA and CDR2 FQGNSA come from the germline V gene. The CDR3 consists of 15 residues. V lost 6 bases to trimming and J lost 7 bases; unmatched junction nucleotides: 11.

The V call is TRBV10-1, the J call TRBJ2-7; the match to TRBD1 covers 9 bases. V was pared by 3 bases and J by 5 bases, with 11 bases of the junction left unmatched. This CDR3 has 16 residues. Germline V lookup: CDR1 WNHNN, CDR2 SYGVQD (reference sequence). The CDR3 here is CASSDRRTGDSNEQYF. The CDR3 bases are TGCGCCAGCAGTGATCGTCGGACAGGGGATTCAAACGAGCAGTACTTC.

The genes are TRBV4-3 and TRBJ2-1; TRBD1 matches 10 bases. Germline lookup yields CDR1 LGHNA and CDR2 YSLEER. The CDR3 totals 15 residues. Trimming removed 4 bases from V and 6 bases from J; junction bases left unmatched: 6. The CDR3 is CASSPDRGDVNEQFF. CDR3 in DNA: TGCGCCAGCAGCCCGGACAGGGGGGATGTCAATGAGCAGTTCTTC.

The V gene is TRBV18, the J gene TRBJ2-7, with 8 positions matching TRBD1. Trimming cost V 3 bases and J 0 bases; bases outside gene matches: 4. CDR3 size: 15 residues. Germline V lookup: CDR1 KGHSH, CDR2 LQKENI. This chain's CDR3 is CASSPGQAVSYEQYF. The CDR3 nucleotides are TGTGCCAGCTCACCGGGACAGGCGGTCTCCTACGAGCAGTACTTC.

At least ten counts were recorded for this clone. This rearrangement joins TRBV18 to TRBJ2-3; 14 nucleotides agree with TRBD2. CDR3 size: 17 residues. V lost 8 bases and J lost 5; bases outside the gene matches: 12. Germline V gene data show CDR1 as KGHSH and CDR2 as LQKENI. The CDR3 reads CASRKPGLAGDRDTQYF. CDR3 sequence (DNA): TGTGCCAGCAGGAAACCGGGACTAGCGGGAGATAGAGATACGCAGTATTTT.

J is TRBJ2-2 and V is TRBV10-3, with 10 bases that match TRBD2. The ends lost 4 bases at V and 3 bases at J; junction bases unmatched: 2. This CDR3 is 15 amino acids long. Germline V lookup: CDR1 ENHRY, CDR2 SYGVKD. The CDR3 sequence: CAISVGTSDTGELFF. The CDR3 coding sequence is TGTGCCATCAGTGTCGGGACTAGCGACACCGGGGAGCTGTTTTTT.

The chain carries TRBV5-8 and TRBJ1-1; weak D call: TRBD1 (6 bases). The CDR3 consists of 14 residues. V dropped 1 base and J dropped 0 bases, with 7 bases sitting between them. Germline assignment: CDR1 SGHTS and CDR2 YDEGEE. Here the CDR3 DNA reads TGTGCCAGCAGCTTGACAGGGCTGAACACTGAAGCTTTCTTT. It translates to CASSLTGLNTEAFF.

This chain links TRBV30 with TRBJ1-4; tentative D call: TRBD1 (5 bases). V lost 5 bases, J lost 4 bases, and 14 bases lay in between. The CDR3 has 14 amino acids. Germline CDR1 and CDR2: GTSNPN and SVGIG (reference sequence). The CDR3 region has the DNA TGTGCCTGGGGGGTCACAGGAAATAATGAAAAACTGTTTTTT. Amino acid sequence: CAWGVTGNNEKLFF.

V usage is TRBV2 and J usage is TRBJ2-7; D unclear. Trimming stripped 4 bases from V and 2 bases from J, with 6 bases between. Germline CDR1 is SNHLY and CDR2 is FYNNEI. This CDR3 has 12 residues. The CDR3 coding sequence is TGTGCCAGCAGTGTTCGGGCCTACGAGCAGTACTTC. The encoded protein is CASSVRAYEQYF.

This clone was seen a few times. The chain links TRBV28 to TRBJ2-3; TRBD1 matches at 10 bases. The germline V gene has CDR1 MDHEN and CDR2 SYDVKM. The length of the CDR3 is 15 residues. J was trimmed by 7 bases and V by 5 bases; bases with no gene match: 9. The CDR3 is CASSPGTGDPNTQYF. The CDR3 nucleotides are TGTGCCAGCAGTCCGGGGACAGGGGATCCAAATACGCAGTATTTT.

The chain links TRBV5-1 to TRBJ1-1; a possible D gene is TRBD1 (5 bases). V was shortened by 0 bases and J by 5 bases, with 14 bases between the two germline ends. Germline V gene sequence: CDR1 SGHRS, CDR2 YFSETQ. The length of the CDR3 is 15 residues. CDR3 in amino acids: CASSLVGAGGTEAFF. DNA of the CDR3: TGCGCCAGCAGCTTGGTTGGGGCGGGGGGTACTGAAGCTTTCTTT.

This clone was detected only a few times. The V call is TRBV5-1, the J call TRBJ1-1, with unresolved D. This CDR3 contains 12 residues. The germline CDR1 and CDR2 sequences are SGHRS and YFSETQ. V was pared by 1 base and J by 3 bases, with 4 bases between. CDR3 sequence: CASSLTDTEAFF. CDR3 nucleotides: TGCGCCAGCAGCTTGACTGACACTGAAGCTTTCTTT. Together with reference TRBV5-1 and TRBJ1-1, the CDR3 gives the full variable domain: KAGVTQTPRYLIKTRGQQVTLSCSPISGHRSVSWYQQTPGQGLQFLFEYFSETQRNKGNFPGRFSGRQFSNSRSEMNVSTLELGDSALYLCASSLTDTEAFFGQGTRLTVV.